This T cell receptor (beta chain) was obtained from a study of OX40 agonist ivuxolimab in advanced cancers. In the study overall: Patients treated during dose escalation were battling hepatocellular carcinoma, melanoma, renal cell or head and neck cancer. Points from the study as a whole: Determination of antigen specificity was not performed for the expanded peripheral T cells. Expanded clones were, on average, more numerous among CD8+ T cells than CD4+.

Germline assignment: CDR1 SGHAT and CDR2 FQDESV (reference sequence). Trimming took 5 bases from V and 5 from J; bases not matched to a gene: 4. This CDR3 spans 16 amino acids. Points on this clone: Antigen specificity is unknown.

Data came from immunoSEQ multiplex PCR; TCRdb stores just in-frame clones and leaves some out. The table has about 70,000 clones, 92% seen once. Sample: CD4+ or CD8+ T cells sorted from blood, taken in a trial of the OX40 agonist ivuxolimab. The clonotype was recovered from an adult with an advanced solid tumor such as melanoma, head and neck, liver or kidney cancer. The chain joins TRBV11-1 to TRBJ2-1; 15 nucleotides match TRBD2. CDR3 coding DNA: TGTGCCAGCAGCCCGCGGACTAGCGGGGGGGACAATGAGCAGTTCTTC. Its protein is CASSPRTSGGDNEQFF.